The T cell receptor (beta chain) described here comes from a study of T and B cells in COVID-19 patients. Study overall: COVID-19 patients gave peripheral blood either during active infection or after recovery. At median age approximately 30 years, recovered patients were younger than active-infection patients at about 70. Study outcomes and limitations: Active COVID-19 showed highly clonal TRB repertoires; recovery showed diversity and richness above healthy donors. Patients with COVID-19 reportedly showed strongly skewed T cell receptor beta variable and joining gene usage.

Multiplex PCR with BIOMED2 TRB-A/B primer pools amplified TRB rearrangements. TCRdb passed the multiplex PCR reads through MiXCR, listing each CDR3 protein once. This sample carries just over 7,000 distinct CDR3 sequences, around 31% of them seen once, and the ten largest clones take about 22%. Each TRB amplification used about 220-500 ng of genomic DNA from blood. This clonotype is medium-sized (0.01 to 0.1%) within its sample. No antigen is known for it. Germline V gives CDR1 SGHAT, CDR2 FQDESV (reference sequence). This CDR3 is 15 amino acids long. Trimming shortened V by 2 bases and J by 5 bases, and 15 bases separated the two germline ends.

The source material was blood. The rearrangement uses TRBV11-1 and TRBJ2-5; D unresolved. This clonotype originated in a human donor with active COVID-19. Written as DNA, the CDR3 is TGTGCCAGCAGCTTAATTTGGGCACCTGAGGAGACCCAGTACTTC. It codes for CASSLIWAPEETQYF.